The clone carrying this TCR beta chain occurred a few times. Germline V gene data show CDR1 as MGHRA and CDR2 as YSYEKL. The CDR3 has 14 residues. Trimming left V 4 bases short and J 2 bases short, with 11 bases between. TCRdb fed the 5' RACE reads into MiXCR, producing one record per CDR3 protein. This table has 400,000 to 500,000 distinct CDR3 sequences, approximately 20% appearing once. The data belong to a study of T-cell memory formation after mild COVID-19. The gene calls are TRBV4-1 and TRBJ1-1; unclear D gene. The sequence derives from an adult woman who had mild COVID-19 (a few samples of this study predate the infection). Cell type and time point are not known. The sequenced sample consisted of PBMCs or a T cell subset sorted from them (not recorded which). The CDR3 loop is CASSRRRDNTEAFF. CDR3 sequence (DNA): TGCGCCAGCAGCCGCCGTCGGGATAACACTGAAGCTTTCTTT.